This TCR beta chain was observed in a study of blood T cells in healthy people across ages. The CDR3 is 16 amino acids. Germline V gene sequence: CDR1 MNHEY, CDR2 SMNVEV (reference sequence). J gave up 5 bases and V 0 bases, and 7 bases lay outside the gene matches. A J-beta primer mix and a sample-barcoded 5' primer were used in a second PCR of about 7 to 11 cycles. TCRdb analysed the 5' RACE reads with MiXCR anew, one entry per CDR3 protein. The sample has more than 650,000 distinct CDR3 sequences, around a quarter seen once. These same records also appear under a second study, on T cells of mothers and their children. According to that study: Slightly, though not significantly, more overlap was seen in related than in unrelated mother-child pairs.

The material sequenced was blood. The V call is TRBV27, the J call TRBJ2-5; 9 bases agree with TRBD1. This sequence originates from a boy between 10 and 17 years old in good health. The CDR3 DNA follows: TGTGCCAGCAGTTTATCGTTCGGGACAGGGTGGGAGACCCAGTACTTC. Amino acid sequence: CASSLSFGTGWETQYF.